Listed below are T cell receptor beta chains from one sample, sequenced in a study of T-cell memory formation after mild COVID-19. MiXCR, run by TCRdb on the 5' RACE reads, gives a single entry per CDR3 protein. The data contain a few hundred thousand distinct CDR3 sequences, about 16% of them singletons. The sample comprised PBMCs or a T cell subset sorted from them (not recorded which). The receptors come from a man younger than 35 who had mild COVID-19 (a few samples of this study predate the infection). Cell type and time point are not known. Each CDR3 is given with its conserved first and last residue. The D gene is left open where the match is weak. Size tells how often a clone was seen (once, few, many) or the class of an expanded clone, and some rows leave it out.

D gene	clone size	J gene	V gene	CDR3 protein
NA	NA	TRBJ1-5	TRBV20-1	CSANTGFGNQPQHF
TRBD1	few	TRBJ1-5	TRBV28	CASTQGAGNQPQHF
TRBD2	few	TRBJ2-3	TRBV20-1	CSAREVAGNRGQYF
TRBD2	NA	TRBJ2-7	TRBV9	CASSPSGRGLPYEQYF
NA	few	TRBJ2-2	TRBV5-1	CASSLLGPGNTGELFF
NA	many	TRBJ2-1	TRBV5-1	CASSLVGRGNRDEQFF
TRBD1	NA	TRBJ1-2	TRBV29-1	CSVAGTGTYGYTF
TRBD2	few	TRBJ2-4	TRBV5-1	CASSYSGVAKNIQYF
TRBD1	NA	TRBJ1-1	TRBV18	CASSLTGENTEAFF
NA	many	TRBJ2-5	TRBV7-6	CASSSLSETQYF